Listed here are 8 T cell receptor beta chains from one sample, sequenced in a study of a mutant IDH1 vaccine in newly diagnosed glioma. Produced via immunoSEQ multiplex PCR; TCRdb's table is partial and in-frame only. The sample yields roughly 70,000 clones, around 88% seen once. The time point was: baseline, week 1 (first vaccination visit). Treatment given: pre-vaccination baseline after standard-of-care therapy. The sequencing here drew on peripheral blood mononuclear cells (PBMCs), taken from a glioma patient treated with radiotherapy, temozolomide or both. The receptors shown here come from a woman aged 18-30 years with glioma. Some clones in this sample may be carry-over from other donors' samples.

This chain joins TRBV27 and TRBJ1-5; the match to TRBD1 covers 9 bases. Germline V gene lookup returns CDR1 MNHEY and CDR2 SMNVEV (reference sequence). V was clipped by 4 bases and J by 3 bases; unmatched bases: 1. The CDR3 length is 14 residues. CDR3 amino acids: CASSWTGANQPQHF. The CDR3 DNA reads TGTGCCAGCAGTTGGACAGGGGCCAATCAGCCCCAGCATTTT.

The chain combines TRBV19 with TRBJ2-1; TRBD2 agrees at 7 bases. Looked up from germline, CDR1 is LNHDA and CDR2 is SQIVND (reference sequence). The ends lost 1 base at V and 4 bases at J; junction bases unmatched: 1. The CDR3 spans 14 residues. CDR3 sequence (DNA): TGTGCCAGTAGTATAGGGGAGGGATACAATGAGCAGTTCTTC. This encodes CASSIGEGYNEQFF.

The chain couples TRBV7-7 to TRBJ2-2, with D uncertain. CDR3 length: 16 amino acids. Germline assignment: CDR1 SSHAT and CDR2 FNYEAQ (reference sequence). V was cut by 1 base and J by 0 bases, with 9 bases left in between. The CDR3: CASSLGTQSNTGELFF. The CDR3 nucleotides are TGTGCCAGCAGCTTAGGGACGCAGTCGAACACCGGGGAGCTGTTTTTT. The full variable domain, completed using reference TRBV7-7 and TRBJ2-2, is GAGVSQSPRYKVTKRGQDVTLRCDPISSHATLYWYQQALGQGPEFLTYFNYEAQPDKSGLPSDRFSAERPEGSISTLTIQRTEQRDSAMYRCASSLGTQSNTGELFFGEGSRLTVL.

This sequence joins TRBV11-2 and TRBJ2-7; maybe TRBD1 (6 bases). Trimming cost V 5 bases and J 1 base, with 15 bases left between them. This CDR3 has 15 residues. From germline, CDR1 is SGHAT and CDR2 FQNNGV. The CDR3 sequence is CASSTIPTGSYEQYF. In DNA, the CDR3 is TGTGCCAGCAGCACGATACCGACAGGTTCCTACGAGCAGTACTTC.

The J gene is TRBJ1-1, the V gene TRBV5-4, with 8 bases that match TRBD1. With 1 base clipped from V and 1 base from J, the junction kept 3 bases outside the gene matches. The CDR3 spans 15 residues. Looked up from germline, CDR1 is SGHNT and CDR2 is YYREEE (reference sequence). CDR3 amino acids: CASSLTGTGNTEAFF. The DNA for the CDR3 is TGTGCCAGCAGCTTGACGGGGACAGGGAACACTGAAGCTTTCTTT. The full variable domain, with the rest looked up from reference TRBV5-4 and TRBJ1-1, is ETGVTQSPTHLIKTRGQQVTLRCSSQSGHNTVSWYQQALGQGPQFIFQYYREEENGRGNFPPRFSGLQFPNYSSELNVNALELDDSALYLCASSLTGTGNTEAFFGQGTRLTVV.

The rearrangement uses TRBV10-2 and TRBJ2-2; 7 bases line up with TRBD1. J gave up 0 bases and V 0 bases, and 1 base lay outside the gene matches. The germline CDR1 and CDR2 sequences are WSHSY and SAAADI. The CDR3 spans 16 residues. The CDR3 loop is CASSESGGANTGELFF. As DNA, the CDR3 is TGCGCCAGCAGTGAGTCAGGGGGCGCGAACACCGGGGAGCTGTTTTTT.

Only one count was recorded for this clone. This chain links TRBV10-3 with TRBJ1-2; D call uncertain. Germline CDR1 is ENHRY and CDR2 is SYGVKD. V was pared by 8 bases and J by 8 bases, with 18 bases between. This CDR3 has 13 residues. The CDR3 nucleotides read TGTGCCATCCGACCAGAGTACATGGACGGCTACACCTTC. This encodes CAIRPEYMDGYTF.

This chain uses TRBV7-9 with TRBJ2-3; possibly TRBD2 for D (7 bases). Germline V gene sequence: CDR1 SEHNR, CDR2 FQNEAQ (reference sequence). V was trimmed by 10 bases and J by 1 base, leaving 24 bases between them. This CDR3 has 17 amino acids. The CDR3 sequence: CATPVGGGLQGTDTQYF. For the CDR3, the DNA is TGTGCCACCCCGGTGGGCGGGGGCCTCCAGGGCACAGATACGCAGTATTTT. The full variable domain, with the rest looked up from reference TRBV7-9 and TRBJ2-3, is DTGVSQNPRHKITKRGQNVTFRCDPISEHNRLYWYRQTLGQGPEFLTYFQNEAQLEKSRLLSDRFSAERPKGSFSTLEIQRTEQGDSAMYLCATPVGGGLQGTDTQYFGPGTRLTVL.